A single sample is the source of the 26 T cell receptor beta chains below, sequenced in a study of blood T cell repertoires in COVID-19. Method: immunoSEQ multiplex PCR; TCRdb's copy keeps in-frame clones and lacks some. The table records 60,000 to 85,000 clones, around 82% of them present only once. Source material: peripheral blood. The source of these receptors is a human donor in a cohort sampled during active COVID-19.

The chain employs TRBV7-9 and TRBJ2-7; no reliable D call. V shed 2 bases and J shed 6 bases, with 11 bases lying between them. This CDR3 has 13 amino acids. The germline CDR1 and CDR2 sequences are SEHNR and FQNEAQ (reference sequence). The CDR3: CASSLFRAGEQYF. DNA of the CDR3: TGTGCCAGCAGCTTATTTCGCGCCGGCGAGCAGTACTTC.

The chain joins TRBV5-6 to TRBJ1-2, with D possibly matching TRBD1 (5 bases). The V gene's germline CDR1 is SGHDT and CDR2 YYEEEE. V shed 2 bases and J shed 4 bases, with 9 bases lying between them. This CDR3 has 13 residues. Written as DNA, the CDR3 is TGTGCCAGCAGCTTTACCCAGGGCTATGGCTACACCTTC. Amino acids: CASSFTQGYGYTF. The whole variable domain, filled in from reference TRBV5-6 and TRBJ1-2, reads DAGVTQSPTHLIKTRGQQVTLRCSPKSGHDTVSWYQQALGQGPQFIFQYYEEEERQRGNFPDRFSGHQFPNYSSELNVNALLLGDSALYLCASSFTQGYGYTFGSGTRLTVV.

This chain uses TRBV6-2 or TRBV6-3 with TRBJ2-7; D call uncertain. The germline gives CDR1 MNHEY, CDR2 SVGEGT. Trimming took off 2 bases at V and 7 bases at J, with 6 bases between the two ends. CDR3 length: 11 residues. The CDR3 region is CASSYRREQYF. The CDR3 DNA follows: TGTGCCAGCAGTTACCGTCGGGAGCAGTACTTC.

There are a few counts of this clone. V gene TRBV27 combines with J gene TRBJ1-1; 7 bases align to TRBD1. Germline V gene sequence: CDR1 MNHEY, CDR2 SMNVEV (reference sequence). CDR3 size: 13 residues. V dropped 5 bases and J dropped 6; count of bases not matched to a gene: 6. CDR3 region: CASSIRQGAEAFF. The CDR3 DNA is TGTGCCAGCAGTATCCGACAGGGCGCTGAAGCTTTCTTT.

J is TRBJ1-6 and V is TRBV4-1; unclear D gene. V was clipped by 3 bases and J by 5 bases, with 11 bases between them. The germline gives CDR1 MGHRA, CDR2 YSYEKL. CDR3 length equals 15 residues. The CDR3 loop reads CASSQPSLDNSPLHF. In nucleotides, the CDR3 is TGCGCCAGCAGCCAGCCTAGCCTCGATAATTCACCCCTCCACTTT.

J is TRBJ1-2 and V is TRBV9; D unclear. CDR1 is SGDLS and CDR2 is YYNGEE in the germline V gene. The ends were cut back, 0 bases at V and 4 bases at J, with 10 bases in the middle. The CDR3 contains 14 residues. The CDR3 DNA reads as TGTGCCAGCAGCGTAGGGTCAGGCCGCTATGGCTACACCTTC. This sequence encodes CASSVGSGRYGYTF.

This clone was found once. CDR3 loop: CSVGAETQYF. CDR3 DNA sequence: TGCAGCGTTGGGGCGGAGACCCAGTACTTC. This chain uses TRBV29-1 with TRBJ2-5; unclear D gene. Per the germline V gene, CDR1 is SQVTM and CDR2 is ANQGSEA. V gave up 4 bases and J gave up 5 bases, with 5 bases separating them. The CDR3 is 10 residues long.

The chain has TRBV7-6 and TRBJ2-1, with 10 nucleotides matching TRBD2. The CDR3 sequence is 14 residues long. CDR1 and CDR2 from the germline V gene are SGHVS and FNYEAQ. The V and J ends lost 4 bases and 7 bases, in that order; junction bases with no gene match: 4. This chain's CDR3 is CASSSSGSWNEQFF. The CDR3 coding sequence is TGTGCCAGCAGCTCTAGCGGGAGTTGGAATGAGCAGTTCTTC.

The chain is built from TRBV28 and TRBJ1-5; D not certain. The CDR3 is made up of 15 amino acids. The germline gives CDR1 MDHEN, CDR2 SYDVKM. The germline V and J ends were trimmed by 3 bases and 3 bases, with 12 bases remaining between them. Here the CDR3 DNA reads TGTGCCAGCAGTTTTCTCCAGAATCCCAATCAGCCCCAGCATTTT. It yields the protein CASSFLQNPNQPQHF.

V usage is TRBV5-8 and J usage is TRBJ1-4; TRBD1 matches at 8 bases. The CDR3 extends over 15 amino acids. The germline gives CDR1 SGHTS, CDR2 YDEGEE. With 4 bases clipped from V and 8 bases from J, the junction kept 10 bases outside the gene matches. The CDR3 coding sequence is TGTGCCAGCAGCCCCCAGGGGGCCGGTGAAGAAAAACTGTTTTTT. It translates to CASSPQGAGEEKLFF. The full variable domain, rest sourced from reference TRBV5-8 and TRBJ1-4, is EAGVTQSPTHLIKTRGQQATLRCSPISGHTSVYWYQQALGLGLQFLLWYDEGEERNRGNFPPRFSGRQFPNYSSELNVNALELEDSALYLCASSPQGAGEEKLFFGSGTQLSVL.

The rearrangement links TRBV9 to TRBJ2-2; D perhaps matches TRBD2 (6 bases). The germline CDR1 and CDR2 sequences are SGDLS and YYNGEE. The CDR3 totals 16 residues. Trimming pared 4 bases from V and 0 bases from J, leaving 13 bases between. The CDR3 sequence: CASSFGGTSNTGELFF. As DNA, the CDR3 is TGTGCCAGCAGCTTCGGCGGGACTTCGAACACCGGGGAGCTGTTTTTT.

CDR3 nucleotides: TGTGCCAGCAGCTGGAGTACGAACAAGGAAGCTTTCTTT. Its protein is CASSWSTNKEAFF. This chain uses TRBV5-4 with TRBJ1-1; D uncertain. This CDR3 region has 13 residues. Per the germline V gene, CDR1 is SGHNT and CDR2 is YYREEE (reference sequence). The ends were cut back, 3 bases at V and 8 bases at J, with 14 bases in the middle.

As DNA, the CDR3 is TGTGCCAGTTCTCTCCGGGACAGGGCATACGAGCAGTACTTC. It encodes CASSLRDRAYEQYF. The V and J genes are TRBV19 and TRBJ2-7, with TRBD1 matching 9 bases. V was clipped by 8 bases and J by 4 bases; unmatched bases: 9. The CDR3 covers 14 residues. Germline loops: CDR1 LNHDA, CDR2 SQIVND (reference sequence).

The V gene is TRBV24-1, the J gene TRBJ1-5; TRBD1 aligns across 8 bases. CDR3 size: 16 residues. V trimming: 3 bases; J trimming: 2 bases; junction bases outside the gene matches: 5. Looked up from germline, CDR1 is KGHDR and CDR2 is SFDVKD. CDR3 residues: CATSDGQGGGNQPQHF. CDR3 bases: TGTGCCACCAGTGATGGACAGGGAGGCGGCAATCAGCCCCAGCATTTT.

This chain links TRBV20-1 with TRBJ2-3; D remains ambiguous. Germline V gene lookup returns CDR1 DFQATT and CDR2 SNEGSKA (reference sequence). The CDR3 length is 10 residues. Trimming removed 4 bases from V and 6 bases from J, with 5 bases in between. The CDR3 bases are TGCAGTGCTAAAGCGGATACGCAGTATTTT. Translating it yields CSAKADTQYF.

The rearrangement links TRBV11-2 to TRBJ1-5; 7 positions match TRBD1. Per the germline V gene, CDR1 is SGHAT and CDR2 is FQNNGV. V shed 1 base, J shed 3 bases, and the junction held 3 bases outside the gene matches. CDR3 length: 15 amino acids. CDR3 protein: CASSLGQGNNQPQHF. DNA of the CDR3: TGTGCCAGCAGCTTAGGACAGGGAAACAATCAGCCCCAGCATTTT.

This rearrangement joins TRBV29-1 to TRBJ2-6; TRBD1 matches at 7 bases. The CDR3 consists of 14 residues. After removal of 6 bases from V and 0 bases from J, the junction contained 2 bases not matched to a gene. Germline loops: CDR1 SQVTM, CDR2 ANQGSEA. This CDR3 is CSVPGGSGANVLTF. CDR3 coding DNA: TGCAGCGTACCAGGGGGCTCTGGGGCCAACGTCCTGACTTTC.

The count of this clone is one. CDR3 DNA: TGTGCCAGCAGCCAAGCGCTTAGCGGGACCCCCCACGAGCAGTACTTC. It codes for CASSQALSGTPHEQYF. This chain links TRBV3-1 (or the pseudogene TRBV3-2) with TRBJ2-7; 8 nucleotides agree with TRBD2. J was trimmed by 5 bases and V by 1 base; bases with no gene match: 10. Germline loops: CDR1 LGHDT, CDR2 YNNKEL (reference sequence). This CDR3 has 16 amino acids.

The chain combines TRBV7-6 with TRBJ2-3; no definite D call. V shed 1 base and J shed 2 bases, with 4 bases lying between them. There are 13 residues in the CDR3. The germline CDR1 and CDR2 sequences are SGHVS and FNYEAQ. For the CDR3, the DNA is TGTGCCAGCAGCTTAGACTTCACAGATACGCAGTATTTT. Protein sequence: CASSLDFTDTQYF. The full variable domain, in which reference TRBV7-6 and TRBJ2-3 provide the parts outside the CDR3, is GAGVSQSPRYKVTKRGQDVALRCDPISGHVSLYWYRQALGQGPEFLTYFNYEAQQDKSGLPNDRFSAERPEGSISTLTIQRTEQRDSAMYRCASSLDFTDTQYFGPGTRLTVL.

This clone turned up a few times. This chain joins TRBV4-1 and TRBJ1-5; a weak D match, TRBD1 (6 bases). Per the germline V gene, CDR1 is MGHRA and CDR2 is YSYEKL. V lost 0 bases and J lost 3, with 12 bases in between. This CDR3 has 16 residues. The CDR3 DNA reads TGCGCCAGCAGCCAAGAAGCAAACAGGGCCAATCAGCCCCAGCATTTT. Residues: CASSQEANRANQPQHF.

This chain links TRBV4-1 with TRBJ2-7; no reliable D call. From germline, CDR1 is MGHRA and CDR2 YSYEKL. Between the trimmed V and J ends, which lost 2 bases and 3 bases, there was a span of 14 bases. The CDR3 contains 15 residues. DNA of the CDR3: TGCGCCAGCAGCCAACTTAGTGCTGCAAACTACGAGCAGTACTTC. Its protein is CASSQLSAANYEQYF.

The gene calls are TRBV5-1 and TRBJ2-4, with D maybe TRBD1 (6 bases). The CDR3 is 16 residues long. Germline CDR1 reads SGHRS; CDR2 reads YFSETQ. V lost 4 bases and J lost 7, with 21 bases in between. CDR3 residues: CASSHDLGGLENIQYF. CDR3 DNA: TGCGCCAGCAGCCATGACCTAGGGGGATTAGAGAACATTCAGTACTTC.

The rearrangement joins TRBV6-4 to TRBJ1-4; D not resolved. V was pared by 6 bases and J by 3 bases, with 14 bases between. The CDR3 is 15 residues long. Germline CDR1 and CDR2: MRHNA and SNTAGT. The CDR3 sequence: CASSVKDFPNEKLFF. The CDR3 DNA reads TGTGCCAGCAGCGTCAAGGACTTCCCTAATGAAAAACTGTTTTTT.

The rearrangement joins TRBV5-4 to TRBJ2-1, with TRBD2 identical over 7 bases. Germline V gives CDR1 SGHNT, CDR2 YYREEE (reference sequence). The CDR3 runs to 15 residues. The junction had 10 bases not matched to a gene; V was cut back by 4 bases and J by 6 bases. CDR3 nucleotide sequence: TGTGCCAGCAGCAGAAAGCGGGGAGTTTCCAATGAGCAGTTCTTC. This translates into CASSRKRGVSNEQFF.

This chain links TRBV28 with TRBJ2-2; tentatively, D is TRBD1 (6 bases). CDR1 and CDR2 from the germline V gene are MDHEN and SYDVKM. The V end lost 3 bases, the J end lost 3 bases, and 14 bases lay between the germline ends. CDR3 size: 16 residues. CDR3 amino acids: CASSLGRQGYTGELFF. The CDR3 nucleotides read TGTGCCAGCAGTTTGGGACGGCAGGGGTACACCGGGGAGCTGTTTTTT.

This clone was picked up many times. The CDR3 nucleotides read TGTGCCAGCAGTCCCCGAAGGGGGCCGGTCGCTGACGAGCAGTACTTC. Protein sequence: CASSPRRGPVADEQYF. The rearrangement uses TRBV28 and TRBJ2-7; 7 bases line up with TRBD1. The CDR3 extends over 16 amino acids. J lost 5 bases, V lost 5 bases, and 15 bases had no gene match. Germline CDR1 is MDHEN and CDR2 is SYDVKM.